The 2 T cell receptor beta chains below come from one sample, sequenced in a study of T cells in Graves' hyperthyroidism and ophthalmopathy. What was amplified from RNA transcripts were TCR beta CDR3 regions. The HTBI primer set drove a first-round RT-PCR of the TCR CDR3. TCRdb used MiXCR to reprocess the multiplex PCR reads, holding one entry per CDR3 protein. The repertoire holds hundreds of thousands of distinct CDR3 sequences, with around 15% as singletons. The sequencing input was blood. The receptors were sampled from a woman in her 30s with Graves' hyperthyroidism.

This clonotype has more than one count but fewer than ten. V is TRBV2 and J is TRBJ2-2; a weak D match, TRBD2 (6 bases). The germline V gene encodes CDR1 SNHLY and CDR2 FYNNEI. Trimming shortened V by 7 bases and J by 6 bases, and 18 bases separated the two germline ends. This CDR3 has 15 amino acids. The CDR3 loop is CASTRDLLAAGELFF. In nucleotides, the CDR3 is TGTGCCAGCACCCGGGACTTACTAGCTGCCGGGGAGCTGTTTTTT.

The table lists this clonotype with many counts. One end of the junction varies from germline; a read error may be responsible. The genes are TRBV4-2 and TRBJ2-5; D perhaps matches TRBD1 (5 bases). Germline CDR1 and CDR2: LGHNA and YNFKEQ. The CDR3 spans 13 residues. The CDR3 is CASSQGVLETQYF. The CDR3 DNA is TGCGCCAGCAGCCAAGGGGTTTTGGAGACCCAGTACTTC.